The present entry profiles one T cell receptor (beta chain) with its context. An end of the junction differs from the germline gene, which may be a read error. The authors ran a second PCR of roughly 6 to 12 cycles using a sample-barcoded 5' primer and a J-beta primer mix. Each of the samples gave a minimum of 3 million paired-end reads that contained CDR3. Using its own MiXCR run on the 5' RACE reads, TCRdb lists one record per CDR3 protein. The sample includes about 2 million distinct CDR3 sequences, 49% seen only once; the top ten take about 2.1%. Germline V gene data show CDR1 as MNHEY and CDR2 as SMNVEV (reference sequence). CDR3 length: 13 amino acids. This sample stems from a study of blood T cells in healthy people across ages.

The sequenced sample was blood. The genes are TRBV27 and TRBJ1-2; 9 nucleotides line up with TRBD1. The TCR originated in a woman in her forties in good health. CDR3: CASGDREGYGDTF. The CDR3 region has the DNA TGTGCCAGCGGGGACAGGGAAGGTTATGGCGACACCTTC.